This TCR beta chain was captured by sequencing in a study of T cells in Graves' hyperthyroidism and ophthalmopathy. Broader study findings: Ophthalmopathy was predicted by the model a median of roughly 6.6 months ahead of onset. By a 13 V-J model, ophthalmopathy was set apart from stable hyperthyroidism.

On this clonotype: Its antigen is unknown.

TCR beta CDR3 sequences were amplified from RNA transcripts. An initial round of RT-PCR targeting the TCR CDR3 relied on the HTBI primer set. TCRdb independently ran MiXCR on the multiplex PCR reads; one entry per CDR3 protein. The table records 610,000 or so distinct CDR3 sequences, about 45% of them present only once. V dropped 4 bases and J dropped 0 bases, with 12 bases sitting between them. The length of the CDR3 is 14 residues. The germline gives CDR1 SQVTM, CDR2 ANQGSEA. Subjects aged 18 to 65 presented with newly diagnosed hyperthyroidism of less than 2 months' duration. Uncontrolled infection, other autoimmune disease, pregnancy or lactation barred patients from enrollment.

What was sequenced was peripheral blood or thyroid tissue (not recorded which). V is TRBV29-1 and J is TRBJ1-1; D uncertain. The sequence was collected from a woman under 30 with Graves' hyperthyroidism. The CDR3 sequence is CSVALVGMNTEAFF. The CDR3 DNA sequence: TGCAGCGTTGCACTAGTGGGTATGAACACTGAAGCTTTCTTT.